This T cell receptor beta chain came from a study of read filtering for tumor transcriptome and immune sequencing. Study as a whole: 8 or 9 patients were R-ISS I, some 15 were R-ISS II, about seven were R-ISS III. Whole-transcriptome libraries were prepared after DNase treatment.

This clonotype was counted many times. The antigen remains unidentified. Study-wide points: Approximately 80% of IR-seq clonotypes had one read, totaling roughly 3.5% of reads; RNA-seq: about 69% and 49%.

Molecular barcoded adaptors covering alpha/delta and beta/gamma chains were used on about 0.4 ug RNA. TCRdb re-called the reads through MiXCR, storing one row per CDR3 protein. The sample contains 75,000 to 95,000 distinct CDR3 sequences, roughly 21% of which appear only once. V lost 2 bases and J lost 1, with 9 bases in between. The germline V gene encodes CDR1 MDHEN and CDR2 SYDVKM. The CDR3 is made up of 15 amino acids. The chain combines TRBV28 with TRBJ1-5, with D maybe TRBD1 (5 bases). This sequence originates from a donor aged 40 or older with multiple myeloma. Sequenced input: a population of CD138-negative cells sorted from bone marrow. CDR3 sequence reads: CASSLGGGSNQPQHF. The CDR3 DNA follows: TGTGCCAGCAGTTTAGGGGGGGGAAGCAATCAGCCCCAGCATTTT.